Detailed here is one T cell receptor (beta chain). Its antigen is currently unknown. TCRdb's copy holds only in-frame clones and misses some; the assay was immunoSEQ multiplex PCR. The sample lists around 26,000 clones, under 90% seen once, with 32% in the top ten. The source of the sample is a study of OX40 agonist ivuxolimab in advanced cancers. Study background: Six ivuxolimab dose levels, 0.01 to 10 mg/kg, were given intravenously every 2 weeks. Two patients with cutaneous melanoma and one with hepatocellular carcinoma, three in total, showed partial responses.

General study findings and limits: CD4+ and CD8+ blood T cells expanded clonally by week 6 at 0.1 to 3.0 mg/kg. The study found that CD8+ T cells averaged more expanded clones than CD4+.

CDR3 length: 14 amino acids. Between the trimmed V and J ends, which lost 7 bases and 1 base, there was a span of 10 bases. Germline lookup yields CDR1 SGHVS and CDR2 FQNEAQ. This rearrangement joins TRBV7-8 to TRBJ2-2, with D tentatively TRBD1 or TRBD2 (5 bases each). The input for sequencing was CD4+ or CD8+ T cells sorted from blood, taken in a trial of the OX40 agonist ivuxolimab. This TCR came from an adult with an advanced solid tumor such as melanoma, head and neck, liver or kidney cancer. The CDR3 nucleotides are TGTGCCAGCACCCCGGGGCTGAACACCGGGGAGCTGTTTTTT. Translation gives CASTPGLNTGELFF.